Included here is one T cell receptor (beta chain) sequence, with context. Its antigen specificity is not known. Per-base qualities were not stored, and no clone one base away is much larger. The data originate from a study of blood T cell repertoires in COVID-19 (dated by TCRdb to the early 2020s). Concerning the study at large: Collaborator samples came from the United States, Italy and Spain and covered acute and convalescent phases of COVID-19. The prospective study material was composed of cDNA or gDNA derived from T cells, B-cell-depleted T cells, or PBMCs. The dataset comprised deeply sampled blood TCRbeta repertoires from subjects exposed to, actively infected with, or recovered from COVID-19. The repertoires were released in a freely available public database intended as a resource for research on the immune response to SARS-CoV-2. The samples were drawn from two sources: the first 160 participants of the ongoing ImmuneRACE study, and approximately 1,300 subjects contributed by 6 global collaborators. The sample metadata nearly always contained a de-identified subject ID, COVID-19 status, age in years and sex. Where HLA class I and class II types were available, the types were taken from metadata supplied by the sample provider, not from assay-based typing. Overall study results and their limits: How much clinical and demographic metadata was included differed by source and by participant, and the metadata was provided uncurated.

The cysteine opens and the phenylalanine closes a CDR3 of 15 amino acids. The sequence is cut down to CDR3 DNA, 45 bases in frame from base 1. V sheds 3 bases and J sheds 3 bases, leaving 14 bases between their ends. CDR1 KGHSH and CDR2 LQKENI are derived from the germline V gene. The immunoSEQ Assay, a bias-controlled multiplex PCR, was used to amplify TCRbeta CDR3 regions from genomic DNA. As for the original processing: Nucleated cell counts per sample were estimated from amplification of reference gene primers within the assay. Sequence reads were collapsed and filtered to measure the absolute abundance of every unique TCRbeta CDR3 rearrangement. Productive Simpson clonality was computed per sample as the square root of Simpson's diversity index over productive rearrangements. The clones in this table, taken by TCRdb from immuneACCESS, are in-frame only. Not every clone is retained; where verified, under half of the shortfall comes from an unresolved V gene, and the cause of the rest is unknown. V, J and clone size are taken as reported in that table, and D and trimming were inferred from the DNA itself. In all, the sample holds about 200,000 clones, and 86% of those were seen once. The top ten constitute nearly 4.5% of the sample.

Whole blood was collected in K2EDTA tubes by collaborating institutions according to the institutions' own protocols. For TCRbeta analysis, collaborators shipped samples as frozen whole blood, isolated PBMCs, or DNA extracted from either of those sample types. The sequence was collected from a man aged 45-65 years with acute or convalescent COVID-19. The sequenced sample was peripheral blood. The chain couples TRBV18 to TRBJ1-2, with a weak D call of TRBD1 (6 bases match). The CDR3 protein is CASSPPGHQDYGYTF. The DNA sequence reads TGTGCCAGCTCACCGCCGGGACACCAAGACTATGGCTACACCTTC. This CDR3, with the reference TRBV18 and TRBJ1-2 proteins standing in past its ends, gives the full variable domain NAGVMQNPRHLVRRRGQEARLRCSPMKGHSHVYWYRQLPEEGLKFMVYLQKENIIDESGMPKERFSAEFPKEGPSILRIQQVVRGDSAAYFCASSPPGHQDYGYTFGSGTRLTVV.